Listed below are T cell receptor beta chains from one sample, sequenced in a study of OX40 agonist ivuxolimab in advanced cancers. Repertoires were generated with immunoSEQ multiplex PCR, while TCRdb's copy carries only in-frame clones and drops some. In the table there are around 97,000 clones, 86% of which are singletons. The sample consisted of CD4+ or CD8+ T cells sorted from blood, taken in a trial of the OX40 agonist ivuxolimab. The receptors originated from an adult with an advanced solid tumor such as melanoma, head and neck, liver or kidney cancer. CDR3s include the opening cysteine and the closing phenylalanine or tryptophan. The D gene is left open where the match is weak.

d_call,v_call,cdr3_aa
NA,TRBV7-9,CASSLEDSREKAFF
NA,TRBV6-6,CASSRGGFGNTIYF
NA,TRBV10-3,CAIRGTGAEAFF
NA,TRBV27,CASRLGLNTGELFF
TRBD1,TRBV30,CAGQGGTANEKLFF
NA,TRBV5-1,CASSLGTYEKLFF
TRBD2,TRBV6-1,CASGTSGRSYEQYF
NA,TRBV7-8,CASSLWGGGEKLFF
TRBD1,TRBV5-8,CASSQGTGADNSPLHF
TRBD1,TRBV19,CATGDRQETQYF
NA,TRBV4-1,CASSQDPGSIRGNTIYF
NA,TRBV2,CASSGDTHYNEQFF
TRBD2,TRBV5-7,CASRGGETQYF
NA,TRBV6-1,CASRRGQNSNYGYTF
TRBD1,TRBV19,CASRETGASYNEQFF
TRBD1,TRBV7-9,CASSSGQEFTDTQYF
TRBD1,TRBV5-1,CASSPQGETFNEQYF
NA,TRBV2,CASGRQESSPLHF
NA,TRBV4-1,CASSQSGYEQYF
NA,TRBV11-2,CASSLGQVAQYF
NA,TRBV4-1,CASSHSRSEAFF
TRBD2,TRBV7-6,CASSLLTSGGSNEQFF
NA,TRBV18,CASSPGLDTEAFF
TRBD2,TRBV7-6,CASSLVPPRGGSISKNIQYF
TRBD2,TRBV2,CASSGSGGANEQFF
TRBD1,TRBV10-3,CAISEETGAEGGYTF
TRBD2,TRBV15,CATSPRTSGGVEFF
NA,TRBV11-3,CASSYVGASNYGYTF
NA,TRBV18,CASSIGGSTDTQYF
NA,TRBV2,CASRKQGGNEKLFF
TRBD2,TRBV12-5,CASGRGTSGINEQFF
TRBD2,TRBV4-2,CASSQEIGLAGGFKETQYF
NA,TRBV5-8,CASSMGATANQPQHF
TRBD1,TRBV5-4,CASSAGKRDRDSGNTIYF
TRBD1,TRBV7-2,CASSPGQANQPQHF
NA,TRBV30,CAWSAYRVGTEAFF
TRBD1,TRBV11-2,CASSIGTAYEQYF
NA,TRBV27,CASSLKGVTYEQYF
NA,TRBV6-4,CASSVTSNQPQHF
TRBD2,TRBV30,CAWNGGGWETQYF
NA,TRBV6-5,CASSPPVKNGYTF
NA,TRBV11-1,CASSLSGYSEAFF
TRBD2,TRBV29-1,CSVDSGRTGELFF
NA,TRBV6-6,CASSPPIDRTEAFF
TRBD1,TRBV18,CASEGQGPGEQYF
NA,TRBV18,CASSSTPGRNTEAFF
TRBD2,TRBV7-9,CASSTGTSGFYEQYF
TRBD1,TRBV7-2,CASSRGQGSAGELFF
NA,TRBV6-6,CASSYPHGGVDYGYTF
TRBD1,TRBV6-6,CASSYPPGQIYGYTF
NA,TRBV7-9,CASSERQDYGYTF
NA,TRBV6-5,CASSHSTRDSYEQYF
NA,TRBV30,CAWSPRVPSYEQYF